A selection of T cell receptor beta chains follows, all from one sample in a study of T cells after yellow fever vaccination. TCRdb reprocessed the 5' RACE reads via MiXCR and lists one record per CDR3 protein. The sample has a few hundred thousand distinct CDR3 sequences; about 19% are singletons. The input for sequencing was PBMCs, taken 15 days after the yellow fever booster vaccination. These receptors were obtained from a young man who received the YFV17D yellow fever vaccine. The CDR3 runs from the conserved cysteine through the conserved F or W. The D gene is left open where the match is weak.

J gene | D gene | V gene | CDR3 protein
TRBJ2-1 | TRBD2 | TRBV20-1 | CSARHPGTGLTSGRRFSYNEQFF
TRBJ1-2 | - | TRBV20-1 | CSARAREGYTF
TRBJ2-3 | TRBD2 | TRBV12-3/TRBV12-4 | CASSMWTSGSTDTQYF
TRBJ2-7 | - | TRBV20-1 | CSARTQGRGEQYF
TRBJ2-7 | - | TRBV6-2/TRBV6-3 | CASNPKQTAYYVQYF
TRBJ1-4 | - | TRBV5-1 | CASSLGSGATNEKLFF
TRBJ2-3 | - | TRBV12-3/TRBV12-4 | CASSLFAGATDTQYF
TRBJ2-1 | - | TRBV3-1 | CASSQSVNEQFF
TRBJ1-2 | - | TRBV12-3/TRBV12-4 | CASSPGPTLAYGYTF
TRBJ2-3 | TRBD2 | TRBV4-3 | CASSQDPGRAGTDTQYF